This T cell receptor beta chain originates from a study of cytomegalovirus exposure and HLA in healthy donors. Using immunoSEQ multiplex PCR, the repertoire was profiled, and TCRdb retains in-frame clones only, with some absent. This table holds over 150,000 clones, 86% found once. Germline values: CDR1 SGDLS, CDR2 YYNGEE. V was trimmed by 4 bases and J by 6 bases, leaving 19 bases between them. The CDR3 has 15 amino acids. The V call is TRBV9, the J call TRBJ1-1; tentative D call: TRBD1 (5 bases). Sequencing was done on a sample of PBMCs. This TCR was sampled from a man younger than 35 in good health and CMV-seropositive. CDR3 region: CASSPPVGEAAEAFF. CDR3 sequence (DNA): TGTGCCAGCAGCCCCCCCGTGGGGGAGGCCGCTGAAGCTTTCTTT.